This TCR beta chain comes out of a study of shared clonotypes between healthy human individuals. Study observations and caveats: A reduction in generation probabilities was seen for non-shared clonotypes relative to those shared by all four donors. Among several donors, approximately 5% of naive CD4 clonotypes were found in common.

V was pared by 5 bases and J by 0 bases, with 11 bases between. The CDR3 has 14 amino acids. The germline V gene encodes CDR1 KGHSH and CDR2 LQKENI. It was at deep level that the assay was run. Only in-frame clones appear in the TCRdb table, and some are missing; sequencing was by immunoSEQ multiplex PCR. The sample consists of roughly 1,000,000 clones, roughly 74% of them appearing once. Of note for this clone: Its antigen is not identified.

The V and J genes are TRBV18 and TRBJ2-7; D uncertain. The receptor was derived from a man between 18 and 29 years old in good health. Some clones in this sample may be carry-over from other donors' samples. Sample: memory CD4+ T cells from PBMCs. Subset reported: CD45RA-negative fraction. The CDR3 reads CASSAPGVSYEQYF. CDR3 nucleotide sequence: TGTGCCAGCTCAGCTCCTGGGGTCTCCTACGAGCAGTACTTC.